One and the same sample provided the 32 T cell receptor beta chains below, sequenced in a study of T cells in Graves' hyperthyroidism and ophthalmopathy. Amplified TCR beta CDR3 regions derived from RNA transcripts. A first-round RT-PCR of the TCR CDR3 used the HTBI primer set. In TCRdb, the multiplex PCR reads were re-called with MiXCR into one record per CDR3 protein. The sample consists of a few hundred thousand distinct CDR3 sequences, around 18% of them appearing once. The source material was blood. These receptors originate from a woman aged 40 to 49 with Graves' ophthalmopathy.

The sample holds many counts of this clonotype. J is TRBJ2-5 and V is TRBV28, with D possibly being TRBD1 or TRBD2 (5 bases each). This CDR3 region has 15 residues. The V and J ends lost 3 bases and 2 bases respectively, with 13 bases between them. The germline gives CDR1 MDHEN, CDR2 SYDVKM. The CDR3, as DNA: TGTGCCAGCAGTTTTATTGACGGGGCACAAGAGACCCAGTACTTC. The encoded protein is CASSFIDGAQETQYF.

This clonotype was observed a few times. The chain is built from TRBV28 and TRBJ1-5; weak D call: TRBD1 (5 bases). The CDR3 contains 15 residues. The germline V gene encodes CDR1 MDHEN and CDR2 SYDVKM. With 7 bases removed from V and 1 base from J, the gap between germline ends came to 14 bases. This chain's CDR3 is CASNPGLGSNQPQHF. CDR3 nucleotide sequence: TGTGCCAGCAATCCGGGGCTAGGCAGCAATCAGCCCCAGCATTTT.

J is TRBJ1-1 and V is TRBV6-1; D is possibly TRBD1 (6 bases). The V gene lost 7 bases and the J gene lost 6 bases, with 9 bases spanning the gap. This CDR3 contains 11 residues. CDR1 and CDR2 from the germline V gene are MNHNS and SASEGT. CDR3 in DNA: TGTGCCAGCACTGCAGGGGCTGAAGCTTTCTTT. Translation gives CASTAGAEAFF.

The sample holds many counts of this clonotype. This chain uses TRBV2 with TRBJ2-7; maybe TRBD1 (5 bases). V was trimmed by 0 bases and J by 2 bases, leaving 11 bases between them. Looked up from germline, CDR1 is SNHLY and CDR2 is FYNNEI. The CDR3 has 15 amino acids. In DNA, the CDR3 is TGTGCCAGCAGTGAAGCAACAGGAACCACCTACGAGCAGTACTTC. It yields the protein CASSEATGTTYEQYF.

This sequence joins TRBV5-6 and TRBJ2-7; possibly TRBD1 for D (5 bases). Germline V gene sequence: CDR1 SGHDT, CDR2 YYEEEE. The CDR3 covers 14 residues. The V end lost 0 bases, the J end lost 6 bases, and 13 bases lay between the germline ends. The DNA for the CDR3 is TGTGCCAGCAGCTTGGTTTCTTCAGGGCCCGAGCAGTACTTC. This encodes CASSLVSSGPEQYF. Using reference TRBV5-6 and TRBJ2-7 for the parts outside the CDR3, the full variable domain is DAGVTQSPTHLIKTRGQQVTLRCSPKSGHDTVSWYQQALGQGPQFIFQYYEEEERQRGNFPDRFSGHQFPNYSSELNVNALLLGDSALYLCASSLVSSGPEQYFGPGTRLTVT.

In its sample, this clonotype was seen many times. The chain employs TRBV3-1 and TRBJ1-1; D unresolved. V lost 3 bases and J lost 0, with 8 bases in between. Germline V gene lookup returns CDR1 LGHDT and CDR2 YNNKEL (reference sequence). The CDR3 extends over 14 amino acids. CDR3 bases: TGTGCCAGCAGCCAGGCGTCCATGAACACTGAAGCTTTCTTT. Encoded protein: CASSQASMNTEAFF.

This clonotype was counted at least ten times. The chain has TRBV11-2 and TRBJ2-7, with 10 bases identical to TRBD2. The CDR3 runs 16 residues. V shed 1 base, J shed 1 base, and the junction held 4 bases outside the gene matches. From germline, CDR1 is SGHAT and CDR2 FQNNGV. CDR3: CASSLVGTSVSYEQYF. The DNA of the CDR3 is TGTGCCAGCAGCTTAGTCGGGACTAGCGTGTCCTACGAGCAGTACTTC.

This clonotype came up many times. The genes are TRBV30 and TRBJ2-7; no clear D. The CDR3 extends over 13 amino acids. V was cut by 0 bases and J by 5 bases, with 11 bases left in between. From germline, CDR1 is GTSNPN and CDR2 SVGIG (reference sequence). DNA of the CDR3: TGTGCCTGGAGTGTATACAGTGGGAACGAGCAGTACTTC. It specifies CAWSVYSGNEQYF.

This clonotype has ten or more counts. The J gene is TRBJ2-5, the V gene TRBV20-1, with 9 bases lining up with TRBD1. This CDR3 contains 16 residues. V was pared by 1 base and J by 5 bases, with 11 bases of the junction left unmatched. Germline CDR1 is DFQATT and CDR2 is SNEGSKA (reference sequence). CDR3 bases: TGCAGTGCTAGAGTGGGGCGGACAGGGGTCCGGGAGACCCAGTACTTC. It codes for CSARVGRTGVRETQYF.

This clonotype appeared many times. The chain joins TRBV11-2 to TRBJ2-6; perhaps TRBD2 as D (6 bases). CDR1 is SGHAT and CDR2 is FQNNGV in the germline V gene. The CDR3 contains 17 residues. Trimming took 4 bases from V and 1 from J, leaving 14 bases between them. Written as DNA, the CDR3 is TGTGCCAGCAGCTCTTGGGGGGACGGGTCTGGGGCCAACGTCCTGACTTTC. Translating it yields CASSSWGDGSGANVLTF.

This clonotype has more than one count but fewer than ten. This may arise from a read error, as a much more abundant clone is one base away. The chain joins TRBV7-9 to TRBJ2-7, with D possibly called TRBD1 or TRBD2 (5 bases each). V was clipped by 3 bases and J by 3 bases, with 12 bases between them. The germline V gene encodes CDR1 SEHNR and CDR2 FQNEAQ (reference sequence). The length of the CDR3 is 14 residues. Here the CDR3 reads CASSFGVRDYEQYF. The DNA for the CDR3 is TGTGCCAGCAGCTTCGGGGTCAGGGACTACGAGCAGTACTTC.

Comments on this clonotype: The junction and the germline gene differ at one end; a read error may be behind it. The chain employs TRBV4-1 and TRBJ1-2, with no clear D. CDR1 is MGHRA, CDR2 YSYEKL, per germline. There are 14 residues in the CDR3. CDR3 sequence reads: CASTPVQKFYGYIF. As DNA, the CDR3 is TGCGCCAGCACCCCGGTACAGAAGTTCTATGGCTACATCTTC.

CDR3 region: CSVESPSSGANVLTF. The CDR3 region has the DNA TGCAGCGTTGAATCGCCCAGCTCTGGGGCCAACGTCCTGACTTTC. The V and J genes are TRBV29-1 and TRBJ2-6, with unresolved D. Germline V gene data show CDR1 as SQVTM and CDR2 as ANQGSEA. The CDR3 length is 15 residues. V was trimmed by 2 bases and J by 0 bases, leaving 8 bases between them. The full variable domain, completed using reference TRBV29-1 and TRBJ2-6, is SAVISQKPSRDICQRGTSLTIQCQVDSQVTMMFWYRQQPGQSLTLIATANQGSEATYESGFVIDKFPISRPNLTFSTLTVSNMSPEDSSIYLCSVESPSSGANVLTFGAGSRLTVL.

This clonotype was counted ten times or more. The chain carries TRBV20-1 and TRBJ2-5; TRBD2 agrees at 11 bases. This CDR3 is 18 amino acids long. With 0 bases clipped from V and 5 bases from J, the junction kept 14 bases outside the gene matches. Germline V gene data show CDR1 as DFQATT and CDR2 as SNEGSKA (reference sequence). The CDR3 sequence is CSARDFLTSGSTEETQYF. For the CDR3, the DNA is TGCAGTGCTAGAGATTTCCTCACTAGCGGGAGTACGGAGGAGACCCAGTACTTC.

Ten or more counts support this clonotype. V gene TRBV6-1 combines with J gene TRBJ2-6; 8 nucleotides align to TRBD1. Germline loops: CDR1 MNHNS, CDR2 SASEGT. J gave up 5 bases and V 6 bases, and 3 bases lay outside the gene matches. This CDR3 region has 14 residues. CDR3 region: CASSRGPRANVLTF. CDR3 nucleotides: TGTGCCAGCAGCAGGGGGCCTCGGGCCAACGTCCTGACTTTC.

This clonotype was observed at least ten times. The chain carries TRBV27 and TRBJ2-7; D may be TRBD2 (5 bases). In germline, CDR1 is MNHEY, CDR2 SMNVEV (reference sequence). Between the trimmed V and J ends, which lost 10 bases and 0 bases, there was a span of 16 bases. The CDR3 is 14 residues long. CDR3 loop: CATAVRESSYEQYF. CDR3 coding DNA: TGTGCCACAGCGGTCCGTGAGAGCTCCTACGAGCAGTACTTC.

This clonotype came up many times. The V call is TRBV10-3, the J call TRBJ2-6; no reliable D call. V was trimmed by 8 bases and J by 0 bases, leaving 5 bases between them. The CDR3 consists of 13 residues. Germline V lookup: CDR1 ENHRY, CDR2 SYGVKD. CDR3 in amino acids: CAILNSGANVLTF. DNA for the CDR3: TGTGCCATCCTGAACTCTGGGGCCAACGTCCTGACTTTC.

This clonotype has ten or more counts. The chain carries TRBV10-3 and TRBJ2-2, with 7 bases lining up with TRBD2. CDR1 and CDR2 from the germline V gene are ENHRY and SYGVKD. This CDR3 region has 14 residues. Trimming removed 9 bases from V and 1 base from J; junction bases left unmatched: 5. CDR3 protein: CAIQAGQNTGELFF. As DNA, the CDR3 is TGTGCCATTCAAGCGGGGCAGAACACCGGGGAGCTGTTTTTT.

In this sample, this clonotype turned up a few times. CDR3 loop: CASSYALGIAYEQYF. DNA of the CDR3: TGTGCCAGCAGTTACGCGCTAGGGATTGCCTACGAGCAGTACTTC. The chain employs TRBV12-3 or TRBV12-4 and TRBJ2-7; D not certain. Trimming left V 4 bases short and J 2 bases short, with 15 bases between. The CDR3 runs 15 residues.

The sample holds many counts of this clonotype. This rearrangement joins TRBV30 to TRBJ1-2; possible D gene TRBD1, 5 bases. The CDR3 length is 13 residues. Between the trimmed V and J ends, which lost 1 base and 8 bases, there was a span of 14 bases. The germline gives CDR1 GTSNPN, CDR2 SVGIG (reference sequence). DNA for the CDR3: TGTGCCTGGAGTGAGTGGTCCGAGGGGGGCTACACCTTC. It yields the protein CAWSEWSEGGYTF.

This rearrangement joins TRBV6-1 to TRBJ1-2; D not certain. Trimming took off 1 base at V and 8 bases at J, with 11 bases between the two ends. Per germline, CDR1 MNHNS and CDR2 SASEGT. This CDR3 has 13 amino acids. The CDR3 DNA sequence: TGTGCCAGCAGTGAAGTCAATGCGGGGGGCTACACCTTC. Its protein product is CASSEVNAGGYTF.

This clonotype has ten or more counts. The chain uses TRBV28 and TRBJ1-2; the D is unclear. The CDR3 contains 13 residues. Trimming left V 5 bases short and J 5 bases short, with 12 bases between. CDR1 and CDR2 from the germline V gene are MDHEN and SYDVKM. CDR3 coding DNA: TGTGCCAGCAGTCCGCGACCGGGATATGGCTACACCTTC. Its protein product is CASSPRPGYGYTF.

The table lists this clonotype with many counts. V and J are TRBV27 and TRBJ1-1; TRBD1 matches at 11 bases. The J segment lost 3 bases and the V segment lost 4 bases, leaving 7 bases of the junction unmatched. Looked up from germline, CDR1 is MNHEY and CDR2 is SMNVEV (reference sequence). This CDR3 contains 16 residues. In nucleotides, the CDR3 is TGTGCCAGCAGTTCCGGGACAGGGGGAAGAGACACTGAAGCTTTCTTT. This codes for CASSSGTGGRDTEAFF.

In this sample, this clonotype turned up many times. This chain links TRBV11-2 with TRBJ2-2; 9 bases fit TRBD2. CDR1 is SGHAT and CDR2 is FQNNGV in the germline V gene. The CDR3 has 16 amino acids. Losses at the gene ends were 4 bases for V and 3 bases for J; bases not matched to a gene: 6. The CDR3 nucleotides read TGTGCCAGCAGCTCAAGCGGGGGGAGTTACACCGGGGAGCTGTTTTTT. It codes for CASSSSGGSYTGELFF.

This clonotype was recorded many times. The chain joins TRBV7-2 to TRBJ1-1, with D unclear. Germline assignment: CDR1 SGHTA and CDR2 FQGNSA. The CDR3 is 13 amino acids. V gave up 6 bases and J gave up 0 bases, with 8 bases separating them. This chain's CDR3 is CASSWRLNTEAFF. DNA for the CDR3: TGTGCCAGCAGTTGGCGGTTGAACACTGAAGCTTTCTTT.

In this sample, this clonotype turned up many times. The CDR3 loop reads CASKRPGLNTEAFF. The CDR3 nucleotides read TGTGCCAGCAAAAGACCGGGGCTCAACACTGAAGCTTTCTTT. J is TRBJ1-1 and V is TRBV27; a weak D match, TRBD1 (5 bases). This CDR3 has 14 amino acids. Per germline, CDR1 MNHEY and CDR2 SMNVEV (reference sequence). V was pared by 7 bases and J by 2 bases, with 14 bases between.

The chain links TRBV12-5 to TRBJ1-1, with 7 bases that match TRBD1. The CDR3 spans 14 residues. V lost 3 bases to trimming and J lost 2 bases; unmatched junction nucleotides: 3. From germline, CDR1 is LGHNT and CDR2 FRNRAP. For the CDR3, the DNA is TGTGCTAGTGGTTTTGGACAGGTCAACACTGAAGCTTTCTTT. Amino acids: CASGFGQVNTEAFF.

This clonotype was observed many times. The junction shows a germline mismatch at one end, possibly a read error. J is TRBJ2-7 and V is TRBV11-2, with a tentative D call TRBD2 (7 bases). CDR1 and CDR2 (germline): SGHAT, FQNNGV. This CDR3 region has 15 residues. The CDR3 here is CASSFNDHRDYGQYF. In DNA form, the CDR3 reads TGTGCCAGCAGCTTTAACGATCACAGGGACTACGGGCAGTACTTC.

Many counts were recorded for this clonotype. The gene calls are TRBV7-9 and TRBJ2-2; tentatively, D is TRBD1 (6 bases). The CDR3 is 14 amino acids. The V end lost 6 bases, the J end lost 5 bases, and 13 bases lay between the germline ends. The germline V gene encodes CDR1 SEHNR and CDR2 FQNEAQ (reference sequence). The CDR3 protein is CASRTLTGTGELFF. CDR3 DNA sequence: TGTGCCAGCAGGACGCTAACAGGGACCGGGGAGCTGTTTTTT. Full variable domain (remainder filled in from reference TRBV7-9 and TRBJ2-2): DTGVSQNPRHKITKRGQNVTFRCDPISEHNRLYWYRQTLGQGPEFLTYFQNEAQLEKSRLLSDRFSAERPKGSFSTLEIQRTEQGDSAMYLCASRTLTGTGELFFGEGSRLTVL.

This clonotype was seen many times. The V gene is TRBV13, the J gene TRBJ2-7, with D unclear. CDR3 length: 15 residues. V shed 4 bases and J shed 0 bases, with 13 bases lying between them. Germline CDR1 PRHDT, CDR2 FYEKMQ (reference sequence). In nucleotides, the CDR3 is TGTGCCAGCAGCTCTGGACCGACGAGCTCCTACGAGCAGTACTTC. It is translated as CASSSGPTSSYEQYF.

The genes are TRBV28 and TRBJ1-1, with D tentatively TRBD1 (5 bases). CDR1 and CDR2 (germline): MDHEN, SYDVKM. The CDR3 contains 14 residues. Trimming took 7 bases from V and 8 from J, leaving 20 bases between them. The CDR3 loop reads CASTVWGHPVEAFF. DNA for the CDR3: TGTGCCAGCACAGTTTGGGGCCACCCCGTCGAAGCTTTCTTT.

The sample holds many counts of this clonotype. CDR3 amino acids: CASTLGTGGRQPQHF. Written as DNA, the CDR3 is TGTGCCAGTACCTTGGGGACAGGGGGAAGGCAGCCCCAGCATTTT. The rearrangement uses TRBV19 and TRBJ1-5, with 11 bases fitting TRBD1. Germline CDR1 is LNHDA and CDR2 is SQIVND (reference sequence). The CDR3 runs to 15 residues. Losses at the gene ends were 7 bases for V and 7 bases for J; bases not matched to a gene: 9.